This record concerns one TCR beta chain sequence. Its target is not known. This entry comes from a study of T-cell memory formation after mild COVID-19. Study as a whole: TCR clusters were mostly confined to one donor each. Regarding the study as a whole: The appearance of some responding clones in pre-infection memory suggested that cross-reactive memory joined. The study found balanced CD4/CD8 in clones contracting day 15 to 85 and a CD4+ lean in later expanders.

The V end was cut by 3 bases, the J end by 0 bases, with 12 bases between. The CDR3 consists of 15 residues. Germline V lookup: CDR1 LNHNV, CDR2 YYDKDF (reference sequence). TCRdb redid the calling of the 5' RACE reads with MiXCR, one entry per CDR3 protein. The sample shows 350,000 to 450,000 distinct CDR3 sequences, 20% of them seen only once. The rearrangement joins TRBV15 to TRBJ2-7; tentatively, D is TRBD2 (7 bases). The TCR sequence derives from an adult woman who had mild COVID-19 (a few samples of this study predate the infection). Cell type and time point are not known. The specimen sequenced was PBMCs or a T cell subset sorted from them (not recorded which). The CDR3 spells CATSRSGGHSYEQYF. CDR3 sequence (DNA): TGTGCCACCAGCAGGTCGGGGGGACACTCCTACGAGCAGTACTTC.